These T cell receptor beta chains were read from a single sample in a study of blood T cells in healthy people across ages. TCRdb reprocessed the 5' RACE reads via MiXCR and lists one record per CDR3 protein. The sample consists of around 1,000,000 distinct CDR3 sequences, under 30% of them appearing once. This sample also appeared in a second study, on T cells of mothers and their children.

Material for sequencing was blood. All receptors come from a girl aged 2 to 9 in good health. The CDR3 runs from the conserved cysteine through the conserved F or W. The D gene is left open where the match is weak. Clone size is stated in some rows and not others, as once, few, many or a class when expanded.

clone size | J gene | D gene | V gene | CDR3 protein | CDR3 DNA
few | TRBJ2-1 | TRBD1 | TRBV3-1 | CASSQDGGQPYNEQFF | TGTGCCAGCAGCCAAGATGGGGGACAGCCCTACAATGAGCAGTTCTTC
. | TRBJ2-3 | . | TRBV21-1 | CASSALAGEDDAQYF | TGTGCCAGCAGCGCGCTAGCGGGAGAGGATGATGCGCAGTATTTT
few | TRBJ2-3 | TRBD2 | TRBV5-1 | CASSSPSGGPTDTQYF | TGCGCCAGCAGCTCTCCCAGCGGGGGCCCGACAGATACGCAGTATTTT
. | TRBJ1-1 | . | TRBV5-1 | CASTGDGTEAFF | TGCGCCAGCACCGGGGACGGCACTGAAGCTTTCTTT
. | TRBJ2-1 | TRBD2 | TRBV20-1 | CSADQGLAGGNEQFF | TGCAGTGCGGATCAAGGACTAGCGGGAGGCAATGAGCAGTTCTTC
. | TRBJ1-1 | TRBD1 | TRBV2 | CASSGTGTGASFTEAFF | TGTGCCAGCAGTGGAACCGGGACAGGGGCCTCCTTCACTGAAGCTTTCTTT
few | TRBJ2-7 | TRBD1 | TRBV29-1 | CSVLPQGALQYF | TGCAGCGTCCTTCCTCAGGGGGCCCTCCAGTACTTC
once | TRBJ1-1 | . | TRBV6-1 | CASLWGPENTEAFF | TGTGCCAGCCTCTGGGGCCCGGAGAACACTGAAGCTTTCTTT
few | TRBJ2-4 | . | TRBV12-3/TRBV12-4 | CASGGTVKNIQYF | TGTGCCAGCGGCGGGACAGTCAAAAACATTCAGTACTTC
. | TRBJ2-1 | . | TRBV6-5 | CASQPGLLVNEQFF | TGTGCCAGCCAACCGGGACTCTTAGTTAATGAGCAGTTCTTC
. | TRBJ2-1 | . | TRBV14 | CASSTRRGPYNEQFF | TGTGCCAGCAGCACCCGGCGGGGACCCTACAATGAGCAGTTCTTC